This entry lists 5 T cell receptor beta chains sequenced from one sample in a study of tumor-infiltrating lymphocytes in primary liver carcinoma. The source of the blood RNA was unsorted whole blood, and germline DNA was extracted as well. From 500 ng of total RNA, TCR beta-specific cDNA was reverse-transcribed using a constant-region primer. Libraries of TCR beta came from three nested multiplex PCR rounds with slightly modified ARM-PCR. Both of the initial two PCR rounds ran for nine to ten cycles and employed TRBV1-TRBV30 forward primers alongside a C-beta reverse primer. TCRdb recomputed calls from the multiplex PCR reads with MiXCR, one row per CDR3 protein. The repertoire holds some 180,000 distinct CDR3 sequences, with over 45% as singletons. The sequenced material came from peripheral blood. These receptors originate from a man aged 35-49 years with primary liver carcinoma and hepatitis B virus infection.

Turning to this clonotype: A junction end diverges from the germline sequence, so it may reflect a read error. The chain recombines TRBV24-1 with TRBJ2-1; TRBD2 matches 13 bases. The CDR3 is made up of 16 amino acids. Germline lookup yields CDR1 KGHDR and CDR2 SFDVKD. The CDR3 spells CATSDPGLAGRNEHFF. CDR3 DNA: TGTGCCACCAGTGATCCGGGACTAGCGGGGAGAAATGAGCACTTCTTC.

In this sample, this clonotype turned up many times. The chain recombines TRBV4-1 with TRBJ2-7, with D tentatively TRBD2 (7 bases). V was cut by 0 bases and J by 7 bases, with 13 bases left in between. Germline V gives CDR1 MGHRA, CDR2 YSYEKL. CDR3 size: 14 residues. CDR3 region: CASSQEGGAPEQYF. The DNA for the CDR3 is TGCGCCAGCAGCCAAGAGGGGGGGGCGCCAGAGCAGTACTTC.

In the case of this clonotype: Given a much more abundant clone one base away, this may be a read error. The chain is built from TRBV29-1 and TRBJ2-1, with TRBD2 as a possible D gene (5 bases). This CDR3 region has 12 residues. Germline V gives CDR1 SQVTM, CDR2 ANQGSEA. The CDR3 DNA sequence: TGCGGCGTCCATCGGGATCCAGGAGTACTGTTCTTC. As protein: CGVHRDPGVLFF.

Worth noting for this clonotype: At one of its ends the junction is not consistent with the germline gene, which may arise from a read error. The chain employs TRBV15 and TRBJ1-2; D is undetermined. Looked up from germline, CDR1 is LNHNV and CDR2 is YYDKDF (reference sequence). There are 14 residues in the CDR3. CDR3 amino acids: CATSRDTTNYGYTF. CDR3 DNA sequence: TGTGCCACCAGCAGAGATACTACTAATTATGGCTACACCTTC.

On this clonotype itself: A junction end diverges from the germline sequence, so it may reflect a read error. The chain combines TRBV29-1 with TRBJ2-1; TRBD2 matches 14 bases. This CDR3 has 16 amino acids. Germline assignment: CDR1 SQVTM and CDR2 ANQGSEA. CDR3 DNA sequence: TGCAGTGTTGTGGGGACTAGCGGGAGTAATGAGGGTGAGCAGTCCTTC. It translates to CSVVGTSGSNEGEQSF.